What follows are 30 T cell receptor beta chains derived from one specimen sequenced in a study of neurological immune-mediated disorders. TCRdb reprocessed the 5' RACE reads with MiXCR, giving one entry per CDR3 protein. This sample has some 46,000 distinct CDR3 sequences, with about a tenth found just once. Material: PBMCs. The source of these receptors is an older man with HTLV-1-associated myelopathy (HAM/TSP).

Regarding this clonotype: A much larger clonotype is one base distant, so this may be a read error. J is TRBJ2-5 and V is TRBV7-2, with D perhaps TRBD1 (5 bases). V lost 0 bases and J 7 bases, leaving 18 bases between the germline ends. The CDR3 is 16 residues long. Germline assignment: CDR1 SGHTA and CDR2 FQGNSA. The CDR3 sequence is CASSLAQGDFSGTQYF. As DNA, the CDR3 is TGTGCCAGCAGCTTAGCTCAGGGCGACTTCTCAGGGACCCAGTACTTC.

This clonotype was detected a few times. The chain combines TRBV5-6 with TRBJ2-1; TRBD2 agrees at 8 bases. Germline assignment: CDR1 SGHDT and CDR2 YYEEEE. Losses at the gene ends were 4 bases for V and 5 bases for J; bases not matched to a gene: 11. This CDR3 region has 16 residues. The DNA for the CDR3 is TGTGCCAGCAGCCCCCTGGGAGCGGGAGTGAACAATGAGCAGTTCTTC. Translation: CASSPLGAGVNNEQFF.

This clonotype was detected ten times or more. This chain connects TRBV19 to TRBJ1-1, with unresolved D. This CDR3 region has 14 residues. Trimming removed 0 bases at V and 9 bases at J, with 14 bases between. Germline lookup yields CDR1 LNHDA and CDR2 SQIVND (reference sequence). CDR3: CASSIDRTAGKAFF. CDR3 DNA: TGTGCCAGTAGTATAGACCGGACCGCGGGCAAAGCTTTCTTT.

At least ten counts were recorded for this clonotype. This chain uses TRBV18 with TRBJ2-5; 8 bases are shared with TRBD1. V shed 11 bases and J 1 base; nucleotides not matched to a gene: 6. Germline CDR1 and CDR2: KGHSH and LQKENI. The CDR3 has 13 residues. The CDR3 spells CASSGQVQETQYF. The DNA for the CDR3 is TGTGCCTCATCGGGACAGGTCCAAGAGACCCAGTACTTC.

In this sample, this clonotype turned up many times. The gene calls are TRBV7-9 and TRBJ1-6, with D possibly TRBD1 on 6 matching bases. Germline V gene sequence: CDR1 SEHNR, CDR2 FQNEAQ (reference sequence). CDR3 size: 15 residues. Trimming stripped 5 bases from V and 7 bases from J, with 15 bases between. CDR3 DNA: TGTGCCAGCAGCGGGGGCCAGGGCACCAATTCACCCCTCCACTTT. Translated, it gives CASSGGQGTNSPLHF.

The chain uses TRBV15 and TRBJ2-1; D is unresolved. Per the germline V gene, CDR1 is LNHNV and CDR2 is YYDKDF (reference sequence). Trimming removed 0 bases at V and 0 bases at J, with 6 bases between. The CDR3 totals 15 residues. The CDR3 DNA reads TGTGCCACCAGCAGAGATAGGAGCTCCTACAATGAGCAGTTCTTC. Translating gives CATSRDRSSYNEQFF.

This clonotype was seen ten or more times. The CDR3: CASSVVGTGELFF. The CDR3 DNA reads as TGTGCCAGCAGCGTAGTGGGTACCGGGGAGCTGTTTTTT. This rearrangement joins TRBV9 to TRBJ2-2; D unresolved. Trimming cost V 0 bases and J 5 bases, with 5 bases left between them. This CDR3 is built from 13 residues. CDR1 is SGDLS, CDR2 YYNGEE, per germline.

As for this clonotype: Possible read error: a much larger clone is one base away. The chain couples TRBV6-5 to TRBJ1-6; D not certain. Per the germline V gene, CDR1 is MNHEY and CDR2 is SVGAGI. This CDR3 region has 13 residues. CDR3 region: CASSYWRDSHLHF. The CDR3 DNA reads as TGTGCCAGCAGTTACTGGAGGGATTCACACCTCCACTTT.

A note on this clonotype: A much larger clonotype is one base distant, so this may be a read error. The chain combines TRBV7-9 with TRBJ2-1, with D perhaps assigned TRBD1 or TRBD2 (5 bases each). The CDR3 contains 13 residues. The germline V and J ends were trimmed by 8 bases and 8 bases, with 16 bases remaining between them. The germline CDR1 and CDR2 sequences are SEHNR and FQNEAQ (reference sequence). The CDR3 DNA reads TGTGCCAGCGTCCGGGGCAGGGCCTATGAGCAGTTCTTC. Translation: CASVRGRAYEQFF.

In its sample, this clonotype was seen many times. The chain recombines TRBV5-1 with TRBJ2-1; 8 nucleotides match TRBD1. CDR1 SGHRS and CDR2 YFSETQ come from the germline V gene. V dropped 0 bases and J dropped 4; count of bases not matched to a gene: 3. This CDR3 has 15 amino acids. The DNA for the CDR3 is TGCGCCAGCAGCTTGGGGACAGGGAAGTACAATGAGCAGTTCTTC. Protein sequence: CASSLGTGKYNEQFF.

At least ten counts were recorded for this clonotype. The rearrangement joins TRBV20-1 to TRBJ2-2; D is ambiguous. Between the trimmed V and J ends, which lost 6 bases and 2 bases, there was a span of 10 bases. Per the germline V gene, CDR1 is DFQATT and CDR2 is SNEGSKA (reference sequence). The CDR3 has 13 residues. In nucleotides, the CDR3 is TGCAGTGCGGTACCGAGAAACACCGGGGAGCTGTTTTTT. Protein sequence: CSAVPRNTGELFF.

This chain joins TRBV27 and TRBJ2-3; D assignment may be TRBD1 or TRBD2 (5 bases each). Germline V gene data show CDR1 as MNHEY and CDR2 as SMNVEV (reference sequence). Trimming pared 1 base from V and 4 bases from J, leaving 9 bases between. The CDR3 covers 14 residues. CDR3 in amino acids: CASSLLRGADTQYF. Written as DNA, the CDR3 is TGTGCCAGCAGTTTATTGAGGGGAGCAGATACGCAGTATTTT.

Sample share makes this clonotype medium-sized. The chain joins TRBV5-1 to TRBJ1-1; no firm D call. V gave up 2 bases and J gave up 4 bases, with 18 bases separating them. The CDR3 is 16 residues long. Germline values: CDR1 SGHRS, CDR2 YFSETQ. CDR3 in DNA: TGCGCCAGCAGCTTACCAACGACGGGTGAGAGCACTGAAGCTTTCTTT. This sequence encodes CASSLPTTGESTEAFF.

This clonotype was found many times. V gene TRBV5-6 combines with J gene TRBJ2-7, with 9 bases fitting TRBD2. CDR3 length: 14 amino acids. V dropped 5 bases and J dropped 4; count of bases not matched to a gene: 7. Germline V gene lookup returns CDR1 SGHDT and CDR2 YYEEEE. The CDR3 nucleotides are TGTGCCAGCAGAGAAGCGGGAGGTGTTTACGAGCAGTACTTC. It specifies CASREAGGVYEQYF. Full variable domain (missing parts from reference TRBV5-6 and TRBJ2-7): DAGVTQSPTHLIKTRGQQVTLRCSPKSGHDTVSWYQQALGQGPQFIFQYYEEEERQRGNFPDRFSGHQFPNYSSELNVNALLLGDSALYLCASREAGGVYEQYFGPGTRLTVT.

This chain uses TRBV27 with TRBJ2-1; D possibly corresponds to TRBD2 (6 bases). CDR3 length: 13 amino acids. V was pared by 8 bases and J by 6 bases, with 14 bases between. Per the germline V gene, CDR1 is MNHEY and CDR2 is SMNVEV (reference sequence). The CDR3 reads CASADGGSNEQFF. The CDR3 DNA follows: TGTGCCAGCGCCGACGGAGGGTCCAATGAGCAGTTCTTC.

In regard to this clonotype: A much larger clone differs from this one at a single base, so this may be a read error. This chain links TRBV7-3 with TRBJ2-1, with TRBD2 matching over 13 bases. V trimming: 5 bases; J trimming: 12 bases; junction bases outside the gene matches: 7. Germline assignment: CDR1 SGHTA and CDR2 FQGTGA. The CDR3 has 14 amino acids. For the CDR3, the DNA is TGTGCCAGCAGCACCGGACTAGCGGGAGTTGCGCAGTTCTTC. This sequence encodes CASSTGLAGVAQFF.

A note on this clonotype: A much larger clonotype is one base distant, so this may be a read error. This chain joins TRBV2 and TRBJ1-1; D is uncertain. The germline CDR1 and CDR2 sequences are SNHLY and FYNNEI. The CDR3 consists of 12 residues. In nucleotides, the CDR3 is TGTGCCAACAGTGTCGCGAACACTGAAGCTTTCTTT. Its protein is CANSVANTEAFF.

There are many counts of this clonotype. The chain carries TRBV25-1 and TRBJ1-6; TRBD1 is a possible D gene (6 bases). Trimming took 4 bases from V and 9 from J, leaving 10 bases between them. In germline, CDR1 is MGHDK, CDR2 SYGVNS. This CDR3 spans 13 amino acids. This CDR3 is CASSVDRISPLHF. The CDR3 nucleotides are TGTGCCAGCAGTGTAGACAGGATTTCACCCCTCCACTTT.

This clonotype was found a few times. This sequence joins TRBV7-9 and TRBJ2-3; D is uncertain. Germline V gives CDR1 SEHNR, CDR2 FQNEAQ (reference sequence). The CDR3 is 13 amino acids. Trimming left V 7 bases short and J 1 base short, with 9 bases between. In nucleotides, the CDR3 is TGTGCCAGCATCCCCGACCGCACAGATACGCAGTATTTT. This encodes CASIPDRTDTQYF.

This clonotype has a handful of counts. The rearrangement links TRBV27 to TRBJ2-1; 7 bases match TRBD2. Germline CDR1 reads MNHEY; CDR2 reads SMNVEV (reference sequence). The CDR3 has 15 amino acids. V was pared by 2 bases and J by 7 bases, with 8 bases of the junction left unmatched. CDR3 nucleotide sequence: TGTGCCAGCAGTTTAATGGCGGGAGCAAGGAATGAGCAGTTCTTC. Translating it yields CASSLMAGARNEQFF.

This clonotype was picked up many times. The chain recombines TRBV5-1 with TRBJ2-7; 7 nucleotides agree with TRBD2. The CDR3 length is 17 residues. CDR1 and CDR2 (germline): SGHRS, YFSETQ. J lost 0 bases, V lost 4 bases, and 13 bases had no gene match. CDR3 DNA sequence: TGCGCCAGCAGCCCGGGTCGTGGCGGGGACTACTCCTACGAGCAGTACTTC. It is translated as CASSPGRGGDYSYEQYF.

This clonotype was observed many times. The genes are TRBV5-5 and TRBJ2-3; possibly TRBD2 for D (7 bases). Trimming took off 3 bases at V and 4 bases at J, with 12 bases between the two ends. Germline loops: CDR1 SGHKS, CDR2 YYEKEE (reference sequence). The CDR3 has 14 residues. CDR3 protein: CASSSIGGADTQYF. Here the CDR3 DNA reads TGTGCCAGCAGCTCTATAGGGGGGGCAGATACGCAGTATTTT.

By sample fraction, this clonotype is medium-sized. This chain uses TRBV10-3 with TRBJ2-7; 8 bases fit TRBD2. The CDR3 covers 15 residues. Trimming at V came to 4 bases and at J to 2 bases, leaving 7 bases not matched to a gene. CDR1 is ENHRY, CDR2 SYGVKD, per germline. CDR3 loop: CAISVGTSGTYEQYF. The CDR3 DNA follows: TGTGCCATCAGTGTGGGTACTAGCGGAACCTACGAGCAGTACTTC.

The table lists this clonotype with many counts. J is TRBJ1-5 and V is TRBV28; 7 bases are shared with TRBD1. This CDR3 contains 14 residues. V lost 7 bases, J lost 0 bases, and 3 bases stayed unmatched. Germline-derived CDR1 and CDR2 are MDHEN and SYDVKM. The CDR3 here is CASKGANSNQPQHF. For the CDR3, the DNA is TGTGCCAGCAAGGGGGCAAATAGCAATCAGCCCCAGCATTTT. The variable domain in full, with the rest retrieved from reference TRBV28 and TRBJ1-5, is DVKVTQSSRYLVKRTGEKVFLECVQDMDHENMFWYRQDPGLGLRLIYFSYDVKMKEKGDIPEGYSVSREKKERFSLILESASTNQTSMYLCASKGANSNQPQHFGDGTRLSIL.

This clonotype appeared many times. The gene calls are TRBV15 and TRBJ2-1, with D possibly TRBD1 on 6 matching bases. Per the germline V gene, CDR1 is LNHNV and CDR2 is YYDKDF (reference sequence). The V gene lost 3 bases and the J gene lost 16 bases, with 19 bases spanning the gap. CDR3 length: 13 amino acids. In DNA form, the CDR3 reads TGTGCCACCAGCAGCCAACCCCGGGACAAGGTTTTCTTC. This sequence encodes CATSSQPRDKVFF.

CDR3 region: CASSWRLAETQYF. The CDR3 region has the DNA TGTGCCAGCAGCTGGCGACTAGCGGAGACCCAGTACTTC. The chain recombines TRBV7-8 with TRBJ2-5; 8 nucleotides match TRBD2. Per the germline V gene, CDR1 is SGHVS and CDR2 is FQNEAQ. This CDR3 is 13 amino acids long. The trim removed 4 bases at V and 5 bases at J, leaving 3 bases unmatched.

This clonotype was counted only a few times. The rearrangement joins TRBV18 to TRBJ2-3; no clear D. The V gene lost 3 bases and the J gene lost 3 bases, with 7 bases spanning the gap. CDR1 KGHSH and CDR2 LQKENI come from the germline V gene. The CDR3 length is 13 residues. CDR3 loop: CASSPGPTDTQYF. The CDR3, as DNA: TGTGCCAGCTCACCTGGTCCGACAGATACGCAGTATTTT. Complete variable domain (other parts from reference TRBV18 and TRBJ2-3): NAGVMQNPRHLVRRRGQEARLRCSPMKGHSHVYWYRQLPEEGLKFMVYLQKENIIDESGMPKERFSAEFPKEGPSILRIQQVVRGDSAAYFCASSPGPTDTQYFGPGTRLTVL.

In this sample, this clonotype turned up many times. The chain links TRBV24-1 to TRBJ2-7; D call uncertain. V gave up 2 bases and J gave up 9 bases, with 16 bases separating them. CDR3 length equals 14 residues. Germline V lookup: CDR1 KGHDR, CDR2 SFDVKD. CDR3 in amino acids: CATSDSPGFQGQYF. The CDR3, as DNA: TGTGCCACCAGTGATTCCCCAGGTTTTCAAGGGCAGTACTTC.

This clonotype has ten or more counts. The rearrangement joins TRBV12-3 or TRBV12-4 to TRBJ2-3; possible D gene TRBD2, 6 bases. V was cut by 4 bases and J by 4 bases, with 18 bases left in between. CDR3 size: 16 residues. The CDR3 bases are TGTGCCAGCAGTTCCCCCCCGCGGGGAACTTCAGATACGCAGTATTTT. This gives the protein CASSSPPRGTSDTQYF.

This clonotype was seen repeatedly, ten times or more. This sequence joins TRBV28 and TRBJ2-1; 7 nucleotides align to TRBD2. The CDR3 runs to 15 residues. Trimming removed 5 bases from V and 5 bases from J; junction bases left unmatched: 9. Germline V gives CDR1 MDHEN, CDR2 SYDVKM. The CDR3 reads CASSPLGSGDNEQFF. In nucleotides, the CDR3 is TGTGCCAGCAGTCCCTTGGGAAGCGGGGACAATGAGCAGTTCTTC.